This T cell receptor (beta chain) was sequenced in a study of blood T cells in healthy people across ages. Study background: The capture of about one barcoded beta molecule per two T cells was achieved by template switching.

Study results and limitations: More naive CD4+ cells and higher diversity were found in long-lived than in aged donors. Diversity of TCR beta per million T cells declined in a roughly linear way with age.

Sample-barcoded 5' priming and a J-beta primer mix drove a second PCR of about 6 to 11 cycles. Unique molecular identifiers of 12 random nucleotides labeled each cDNA. TCRdb re-derived calls from the 5' RACE reads in MiXCR, one entry per CDR3 protein. The repertoire has approximately 690,000 distinct CDR3 sequences, 40% to 45% of them found once; the top ten carry 25% to 30%. V was clipped by 1 base and J by 2 bases, with 7 bases between them. The germline V gene encodes CDR1 SGHRS and CDR2 YFSETQ. This CDR3 comprises 15 residues. About this clonotype itself: As yet, its antigen is unknown.

The rearrangement links TRBV5-1 to TRBJ2-6, with TRBD1 as a possible D gene (6 bases). The sequencing input was blood. The origin of this receptor is a man older than 75 in good health. The CDR3 bases are TGCGCCAGCAGCTTGACAGGGACTGGGGCCAACGTCCTGACTTTC. Translation: CASSLTGTGANVLTF.